This T cell receptor beta chain was obtained from a study of Ad26.COV2.S vaccination and SARS-CoV-2 variants. The protocol was immunoSEQ multiplex PCR, while the TCRdb copy is restricted to in-frame clones and leaves out a portion. Of about 680,000 clones listed, 70% to 90% were seen once; the top ten hold about 1.5%. Findings and limits, study-wide: Quantification of TCR breadth and depth may have yielded underestimates of total T cell responses.

The CDR3 consists of 13 residues. Germline V lookup: CDR1 SGHNT, CDR2 YYREEE (reference sequence). Unmatched junction bases numbered 4, after V lost 4 bases and J lost 3 bases. This clone was recorded only once. Its specificity is not known. Treatment reported: around 19 received Ad26.COV2.S at low or high dose, single or two shots; 5 received placebo; per-sample allocation not given. Sampling happened 63 days after the first vaccine or placebo injection. Spike of the Wuhan-strain SARS-CoV-2 was expressed by an Ad26 vector, which formed the vaccine. The sample here was peripheral blood, taken in a trial of Ad26.COV2.S vaccine versus placebo. The V gene is TRBV5-4, the J gene TRBJ2-7; TRBD1 matches at 7 bases. This sequence was found in a person aged 18 to 59 who received the Ad26.COV2.S COVID-19 vaccine or a placebo. In DNA form, the CDR3 reads TGTGCCAGCAGCCCGGGACAGATCTACGAGCAGTACTTC. It yields the protein CASSPGQIYEQYF.